The clone carrying this T cell receptor beta chain has a handful of counts. TCRdb called the reads again in MiXCR, with one record for every CDR3 protein. The sample includes some 90,000 distinct CDR3 sequences, roughly 31% of them seen just once. This CDR3 has 16 amino acids. The V gene end was trimmed by 2 bases and the J gene end by 3 bases; junction bases not matched to a gene: 6. CDR1 and CDR2 from the germline V gene are SGHVS and FQNEAQ. This specimen comes from a study of type 1 regulatory T cells. On the study more broadly: T-allo10 is a Tr1-enriched, alloantigen-specific CD4 T cell product made in vitro.

The sequence was collected from a human donor in good health. The specimen sequenced was CD4+ T cells, either the whole sample or a sorted fraction (not recorded which). The rearrangement joins TRBV7-8 to TRBJ2-7; TRBD2 matches 11 bases. CDR3 DNA: TGTGCCAGCAGCTTACTTTCCGGGACTAGCGGCTACGAGCAGTACTTC. Protein product: CASSLLSGTSGYEQYF. The full variable domain, completed using reference TRBV7-8 and TRBJ2-7, is GAGVSQSPRYKVAKRGQDVALRCDPISGHVSLFWYQQALGQGPEFLTYFQNEAQLDKSGLPSDRFFAERPEGSVSTLKIQRTQQEDSAVYLCASSLLSGTSGYEQYFGPGTRLTVT.